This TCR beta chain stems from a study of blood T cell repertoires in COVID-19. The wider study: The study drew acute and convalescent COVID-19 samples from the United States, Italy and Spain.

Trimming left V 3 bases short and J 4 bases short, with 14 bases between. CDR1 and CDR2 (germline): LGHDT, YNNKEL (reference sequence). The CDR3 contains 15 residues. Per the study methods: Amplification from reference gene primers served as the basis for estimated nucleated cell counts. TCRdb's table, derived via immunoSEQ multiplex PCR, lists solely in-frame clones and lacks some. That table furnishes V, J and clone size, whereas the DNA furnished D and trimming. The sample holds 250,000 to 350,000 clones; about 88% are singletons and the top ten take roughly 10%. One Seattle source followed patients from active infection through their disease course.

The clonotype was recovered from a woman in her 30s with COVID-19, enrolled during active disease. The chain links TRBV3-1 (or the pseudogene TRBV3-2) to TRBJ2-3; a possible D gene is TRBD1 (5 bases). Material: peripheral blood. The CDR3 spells CASSHEDMDPDTQYF. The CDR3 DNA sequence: TGTGCCAGCAGCCATGAGGACATGGACCCAGATACGCAGTATTTT.